This is a list of T cell receptor beta chains from one sample in a study of blood T cells in healthy people across ages. TCRdb redid the calling of the 5' RACE reads with MiXCR, one entry per CDR3 protein. This sample carries roughly 1.5 million distinct CDR3 sequences, approximately 39% of them seen once, and the ten largest clones take just over 4%. Sequences were obtained from blood. These receptors were obtained from a woman between 18 and 30 years old in good health. Each CDR3 is given with its conserved first and last residue. Fields, in order: clone size, J gene, V gene, D gene, CDR3 DNA, CDR3 protein. A D gene is named only where the DNA matches it firmly. Size values are once, few and many counts, or a class for expanded clones, and some rows have none.

>once|TRBJ1-4|TRBV7-6|-
TGTGCCAGCAGGCATCACAGGGCCGCTAATGAAAAACTGTTTTTT
CASRHHRAANEKLFF
>-|TRBJ2-7|TRBV27|-
TGTGCCAGCAGTAGACCACCCGCCCCGCGGGCGACCTACGAGCAGTACTTC
CASSRPPAPRATYEQYF
>-|TRBJ2-7|TRBV5-1|TRBD1
TGCGCCAGCAGGGACGGGACAGGGTCCTACAATGAGCAGTACTTC
CASRDGTGSYNEQYF
>-|TRBJ2-3|TRBV9|-
TGTGCCAGCAGCGTTCTGTCCTCCACAGATATGCAGTATTTT
CASSVLSSTDMQYF
>-|TRBJ2-5|TRBV13|-
TGTGCCAGCAGCCACCTGGAGCAAGAGACCCAGTACTTC
CASSHLEQETQYF
>-|TRBJ2-7|TRBV20-1|-
TGCAGTGCTGGGTTAAGGGAGAGCTCCTACGAGCAGTACTTC
CSAGLRESSYEQYF
>-|TRBJ1-1|TRBV12-3/TRBV12-4|TRBD1
TGTGCCAGCACCCAGGGGGGGGTTTGGACTGAAGCTTTCTTT
CASTQGGVWTEAFF
>-|TRBJ1-1|TRBV6-1|-
TGTGCCAGCGAAAGGAACGCGCGCACTGAAGCTTTCTTT
CASERNARTEAFF
>-|TRBJ2-7|TRBV5-1|TRBD1
TGCGCCAGCAGCTCCGGGGACAGGGTTGCCTACAATGAGCAGTACTTC
CASSSGDRVAYNEQYF
>-|TRBJ1-3|TRBV20-1|-
TGCAGTGCTAGGGATCGGGACAAAAGCTCTGGAAACACCATATATTTT
CSARDRDKSSGNTIYF
>-|TRBJ2-3|TRBV7-2|-
TGTGCCAGCACCAACCACCCAGGACGTAACACAGATACGCAGTATTTT
CASTNHPGRNTDTQYF
>few|TRBJ2-3|TRBV7-2|TRBD2
TGTGCCAGCAGCTTAACCCCGGGGCTAGCGGTTAGCACAGATACGCAGTATTTT
CASSLTPGLAVSTDTQYF
>-|TRBJ1-4|TRBV29-1|-
TGCAGCGTATACACGGGACAACAAAATGAAAAACTGTTTTTT
CSVYTGQQNEKLFF
>-|TRBJ1-2|TRBV7-9|TRBD1
TGTGCCAGCAGCTTAGCGGGGACAGGAACCCTAGGTGGCTACACCTTC
CASSLAGTGTLGGYTF
>few|TRBJ2-1|TRBV29-1|TRBD1
TGCAGCGTGAGTCCCTTACAGGGGAATGAGCAGTTCTTC
CSVSPLQGNEQFF
>many|TRBJ2-1|TRBV20-1|-
TGCAGTGCTAGAGGAGGGGGCTACAATGAGCAGTTCTTC
CSARGGGYNEQFF
>-|TRBJ2-2|TRBV30|-
TGTGCCTGGAGTGTGGGGGTTGGCACCGGGGAGCTGTTTTTT
CAWSVGVGTGELFF
>once|TRBJ2-1|TRBV6-5|TRBD2
TGTGCCAGCAGTTCCCTCGCGGGGGGGCGCTACAATGAGCAGTTCTTC
CASSSLAGGRYNEQFF
>many|TRBJ2-5|TRBV29-1|-
TGCAGCGTTGTACAGGACCAAGAGACCCAGTACTTC
CSVVQDQETQYF
>-|TRBJ2-3|TRBV7-3|-
TGTGCCAGCAGCGCATCGGGAGTAACAGATACGCAGTATTTT
CASSASGVTDTQYF
>-|TRBJ1-5|TRBV19|-
TGTGCCAGTAGTCCTCTTGGAGGCAATCAGCCCCAGCATTTT
CASSPLGGNQPQHF
>-|TRBJ2-1|TRBV20-1|TRBD2
TGCAGTGCCGACATGATGGGACTAGCGGGGGGTGAGCAGTTCTTC
CSADMMGLAGGEQFF
>few|TRBJ2-1|TRBV27|-
TGTGCCAGCAGTCGGGGGGCCTCCTACAATGAGCAGTTCTTC
CASSRGASYNEQFF
>-|TRBJ1-4|TRBV10-3|-
TGTGCCAACCGGGACGAAGCTACCGAAAAACTGTTTTTT
CANRDEATEKLFF
>-|TRBJ1-1|TRBV7-9|-
TGTGCCAGCAGCTTAGCGTCTGGAGGACGGACTGAAGCTTTCTTT
CASSLASGGRTEAFF
>-|TRBJ2-3|TRBV7-6|TRBD2
TGTGCCAGCAGCTTAGTAGGGACTAGTCAAGATACGCAGTATTTT
CASSLVGTSQDTQYF
>-|TRBJ1-6|TRBV2|-
TGTGCCAGTATGGGACACCTCCTATGGAATTCACCCCTCCACTTT
CASMGHLLWNSPLHF
>few|TRBJ1-1|TRBV2|-
TGTGCCAGCAGACCCCAGGGGTCGACTGAAGCTTTCTTT
CASRPQGSTEAFF
>-|TRBJ1-5|TRBV6-2/TRBV6-3|-
TGTGCCAGCAGTTATTTTGGGACTTTTAGCAATCAGCCCCAGCATTTT
CASSYFGTFSNQPQHF
>-|TRBJ1-5|TRBV12-3/TRBV12-4|-
TGTGCCAGCAGTTTTGAAGGGGCGTCGGGCCAGCCCCAGCATTTT
CASSFEGASGQPQHF
>few|TRBJ2-5|TRBV6-6|-
TGTGCCAGCAGTGCCGGGTCCCAAGAGACCCAGTACTTC
CASSAGSQETQYF
>-|TRBJ1-5|TRBV2|TRBD1
TGTGCCAGCATGGGGACAGGGGTACAGCCCCAGCATTTT
CASMGTGVQPQHF
>-|TRBJ1-2|TRBV29-1|-
TGCAGCGTTGAACCCCCTGGGCTGGCTAACTATGGCTACACCTTC
CSVEPPGLANYGYTF
>-|TRBJ2-7|TRBV4-1|TRBD1
TGCGACAGCAGCCCGCGACAGGGTTCCTACGAGCAGTACTTC
CDSSPRQGSYEQYF
>few|TRBJ2-7|TRBV7-3|-
TGTGCCAGCAGCTTAACCCAAAACTACGAGCAGTACTTC
CASSLTQNYEQYF
>once|TRBJ1-1|TRBV11-2|-
TGTGCCAGCAGCCCGGCGGGGGCGGGCACTGAAGCTTTCTTT
CASSPAGAGTEAFF
>few|TRBJ2-1|TRBV6-6|TRBD1
TGTGCCAGCAACTTACAGGGGGCTGGGAATGAGCAGTTCTTC
CASNLQGAGNEQFF
>many|TRBJ2-2|TRBV3-1|-
TGTGCCAGCAGCCAGGAAAAGACATGCACCGGGGAGCTGTTTTTT
CASSQEKTCTGELFF
>-|TRBJ2-2|TRBV7-2|-
TGTGCCTGCAGCTTGACAGGACTCACCGGGGAGCTGTTTTTT
CACSLTGLTGELFF
>few|TRBJ2-7|TRBV5-1|-
TGCGCCAGCAGCTCCCCCACGTCGGAAGAGCAGTACTTC
CASSSPTSEEQYF
>few|TRBJ1-5|TRBV29-1|-
TGCAGCGTGGGTGATCCGGACGGAAATCAGCCCCAGCATTTT
CSVGDPDGNQPQHF
>once|TRBJ1-4|TRBV7-9|-
TGTGCCAGCAGCTTAGTTCCCTGGAGTGAAAAACTGTTTTTT
CASSLVPWSEKLFF
>few|TRBJ1-5|TRBV9|TRBD1
TGTGCCAGCAGCCCTCACGGACAGGGAAGCAATCAGCCCCAGCATTTT
CASSPHGQGSNQPQHF
>once|TRBJ1-1|TRBV12-5|-
TGTGCTAGTGGTTTGGCCGTGAACACTGAAGCTTTCTTT
CASGLAVNTEAFF
>-|TRBJ2-2|TRBV7-8|TRBD1
TGTGCCAGCAGCCACGGACAGGGGGCCGGGGAGCTGTTTTTT
CASSHGQGAGELFF
>once|TRBJ1-6|TRBV6-5|-
TGTGCCAGCAGTTACGCGTACAGGGTGCTGCTTAATTCACCCCTCCACTTT
CASSYAYRVLLNSPLHF
>-|TRBJ2-6|TRBV5-1|TRBD1
TGCGCCAGCAGCTTGTCAGGACAGGGCCACTCTGGGGCCAACGTCCTGACTTTC
CASSLSGQGHSGANVLTF
>-|TRBJ2-5|TRBV29-1|-
TGCAGCGTCAGCGGGCCCTACAATGAGCAGTACTTC
CSVSGPYNEQYF
>-|TRBJ2-1|TRBV9|TRBD2
TGTGCCAGCAGCGTAGTCAGCGGGGGCCCCTACAATGAGCAGTTCTTC
CASSVVSGGPYNEQFF
>few|TRBJ1-5|TRBV12-3/TRBV12-4|-
TGTGCCAGCAGTTGGTCTTCAGGCAAGCACCCCCAGCATTTT
CASSWSSGKHPQHF
>many|TRBJ2-5|TRBV4-1|-
TGTGCCAGCAGCCAAGTCGGCGGGGAGACCCAGTACTTC
CASSQVGGETQYF
>few|TRBJ2-3|TRBV12-3/TRBV12-4|-
TGTGCCAGCAGCCCAAGCGGAACATCTAGCACAGATACGCAGTATTTT
CASSPSGTSSTDTQYF
>few|TRBJ2-3|TRBV28|-
TGTGCCAGCAGTTTTTTACCCTTTCCCCGGAGAGATACGCAGTATTTT
CASSFLPFPRRDTQYF
>-|TRBJ2-7|TRBV20-1|-
TGCAGTGCTCGGCTTTACCGCGCAGAGCAGTACTTC
CSARLYRAEQYF
>-|TRBJ1-2|TRBV15|-
TGTGCCACCAGCGGGAGCAGAGCAGCTGATTACGGGCGCTACACCTTC
CATSGSRAADYGRYTF
>-|TRBJ1-1|TRBV3-1|-
TGTGCCAGCAGCCGGCCGACAGACCTGAACACTGAAGCTTTCTTT
CASSRPTDLNTEAFF